The 5 T cell receptor beta chains below all came from one sample that was sequenced in a study of Ad26.COV2.S vaccination and SARS-CoV-2 variants. Regarding treatment: 15 to 20 received Ad26.COV2.S at low or high dose, single or two shots; about 5 received placebo; per-sample allocation not given. After the first vaccine or placebo injection, samples were drawn on day 63. This table comes from immunoSEQ multiplex PCR, and its TCRdb copy is limited to in-frame clones, with some not included. This table holds roughly 420,000 clones, roughly nine tenths found once. Sequencing used peripheral blood, obtained in a trial of Ad26.COV2.S vaccine versus placebo. Source of these receptors: a person aged 18-60 years who received the Ad26.COV2.S COVID-19 vaccine or a placebo.

This chain uses TRBV28 with TRBJ1-1, with 7 bases matching TRBD1. The trim removed 6 bases at V and 7 bases at J, leaving 5 bases unmatched. Looked up from germline, CDR1 is MDHEN and CDR2 is SYDVKM. The CDR3 consists of 12 residues. CDR3 amino acids: CASRGQPFEAFF. CDR3 in DNA: TGTGCCAGCAGGGGACAGCCATTTGAAGCTTTCTTT.

The chain carries TRBV9 and TRBJ2-5; 7 bases align to TRBD1. Germline trimming cut 2 bases from V and 5 bases from J; bases unmatched to any gene: 6. The CDR3 contains 14 residues. Germline V gives CDR1 SGDLS, CDR2 YYNGEE. In nucleotides, the CDR3 is TGTGCCAGCAGCGTTACAGGGGTTCGGGAGACCCAGTACTTC. This sequence encodes CASSVTGVRETQYF.

This chain links TRBV6-5 with TRBJ1-6, with a tentative D call TRBD1 (6 bases). Germline V gives CDR1 MNHEY, CDR2 SVGAGI. The CDR3 spans 11 residues. The V gene lost 6 bases and the J gene lost 16 bases, with 13 bases spanning the gap. This CDR3 reads CASRGRTALHF. The DNA of the CDR3 is TGTGCCAGCAGGGGTCGGACAGCACTCCACTTT.

The chain joins TRBV28 to TRBJ1-1; 9 bases fit TRBD1. This CDR3 spans 16 amino acids. The germline V gene encodes CDR1 MDHEN and CDR2 SYDVKM. The J segment lost 1 base and the V segment lost 3 bases, leaving 6 bases of the junction unmatched. DNA of the CDR3: TGTGCCAGCAGTTTGGTACAGGGGGCGGCGAACACTGAAGCTTTCTTT. This gives the protein CASSLVQGAANTEAFF.

V and J are TRBV27 and TRBJ1-2, with D possibly TRBD1 on 5 matching bases. Germline V CDR1 and CDR2: MNHEY, SMNVEV (reference sequence). CDR3 length: 15 amino acids. The V gene lost 2 bases and the J gene lost 3 bases, with 13 bases spanning the gap. CDR3 coding DNA: TGTGCCAGCAGTTTAAGCATGGGGGGATACTATGGCTACACCTTC. The encoded protein is CASSLSMGGYYGYTF.